This is a list of T cell receptor beta chains from one sample in a study of T cells in localized non-small cell lung cancer. Data came from immunoSEQ multiplex PCR; TCRdb stores just in-frame clones and leaves some out. The repertoire has around 64,000 clones, roughly nine tenths of them found once; the top ten carry less than 20%. The sample consisted of peripheral blood, taken before any cancer treatment. The receptor source for this set is a man aged 35-75 years with stage I lung adenocarcinoma. Both conserved end residues are part of each CDR3. A D gene is named only where the DNA matches it firmly. Clone size is given for some rows only: seen once, a few or many times, or a class if the clone is expanded.

D: -
V: TRBV28
J: TRBJ1-5
size: -
CDR3: CASSFGGQPQHF
DNA: TGTGCCAGCAGTTTTGGGGGGCAGCCCCAGCATTTT

D: -
V: TRBV5-6
J: TRBJ2-7
size: -
CDR3: CASSFPLRYEQYF
DNA: TGTGCCAGCAGCTTCCCCCTCCGCTACGAGCAGTACTTC

D: TRBD1
V: TRBV7-9
J: TRBJ2-2
size: -
CDR3: CASSLDPPQTGAGELFF
DNA: TGTGCCAGCAGCTTAGACCCACCGCAGACAGGGGCCGGGGAGCTGTTTTTT

D: -
V: TRBV6-1
J: TRBJ2-2
size: -
CDR3: CASRGSGELFF
DNA: TGTGCCAGCAGAGGGTCCGGGGAGCTGTTTTTT

D: -
V: TRBV30
J: TRBJ1-5
size: few
CDR3: CASSVGNQPQHF
DNA: TGTGCCTCCTCAGTTGGGAATCAGCCCCAGCATTTT

D: TRBD1
V: TRBV7-3
J: TRBJ1-5
size: -
CDR3: CASSLAGQGIQPQHF
DNA: TGTGCCAGCAGCTTAGCGGGACAGGGGATTCAGCCCCAGCATTTT

D: TRBD2
V: TRBV28
J: TRBJ2-5
size: -
CDR3: CASSHPSPGLAGGKETQYF
DNA: TGTGCCAGCAGCCACCCCTCCCCGGGACTAGCGGGAGGGAAAGAGACCCAGTACTTC

D: -
V: TRBV18
J: TRBJ1-4
size: -
CDR3: CASFQGLSEKLFF
DNA: TGTGCCAGCTTTCAGGGTTTAAGTGAAAAACTGTTTTTT

D: -
V: TRBV12-1
J: TRBJ2-5
size: -
CDR3: CASSTPPGGRDETQYF
DNA: TGTGCCAGCAGCACCCCACCGGGGGGGCGGGATGAGACCCAGTACTTC

D: -
V: TRBV28
J: TRBJ1-1
size: -
CDR3: CASSLGGGTEAFF
DNA: TGTGCCAGCAGTTTAGGGGGGGGCACTGAAGCTTTCTTT

D: TRBD1
V: TRBV4-1
J: TRBJ1-2
size: -
CDR3: CASSQERTGGATYTF
DNA: TGCGCCAGCAGCCAAGAGAGGACAGGGGGCGCGACTTACACCTTC

D: -
V: TRBV19
J: TRBJ2-1
size: -
CDR3: CASSIRDGTYNEQFF
DNA: TGTGCCAGTAGTATTCGGGACGGCACCTACAATGAGCAGTTCTTC

D: -
V: TRBV20-1
J: TRBJ2-1
size: -
CDR3: CSALGLIRFF
DNA: TGCAGTGCATTGGGTCTCATCCGGTTCTTC

D: -
V: TRBV28
J: TRBJ2-7
size: once
CDR3: CASSLGISYEQYF
DNA: TGTGCCAGCAGTTTAGGTATCTCCTACGAGCAGTACTTC

D: TRBD1
V: TRBV2
J: TRBJ1-4
size: -
CDR3: CASSDPRTGVYEKLFF
DNA: TGTGCCAGCAGTGACCCCCGGACAGGGGTGTATGAAAAACTGTTTTTT

D: -
V: TRBV28
J: TRBJ2-7
size: -
CDR3: CASSPRKAQSSYEQYF
DNA: TGTGCCAGCAGTCCCCGAAAGGCCCAGAGCTCCTACGAGCAGTACTTC

D: -
V: TRBV5-1
J: TRBJ2-1
size: -
CDR3: CASRRPGENNEQFF
DNA: TGCGCCAGCAGACGCCCCGGGGAAAACAATGAGCAGTTCTTC

D: -
V: TRBV4-3
J: TRBJ2-3
size: -
CDR3: CASSPVLDATSTDTQYF
DNA: TGCGCCAGCAGCCCAGTACTAGACGCCACTAGCACAGATACGCAGTATTTT

D: -
V: TRBV9
J: TRBJ1-3
size: -
CDR3: CASSVGTIAGNTIYF
DNA: TGTGCCAGCAGCGTAGGGACCATAGCCGGAAACACCATATATTTT

D: -
V: TRBV19
J: TRBJ2-7
size: -
CDR3: CASSATDSYEQYF
DNA: TGTGCCAGTAGTGCGACAGACTCCTACGAGCAGTACTTC

D: -
V: TRBV6-4
J: TRBJ2-3
size: -
CDR3: CASSDSDTDTQYF
DNA: TGTGCCAGCAGTGACTCTGACACAGATACGCAGTATTTT

D: -
V: TRBV19
J: TRBJ1-2
size: -
CDR3: CASSIVGSTTLYGYTF
DNA: TGTGCCAGTAGTATAGTGGGATCTACAACTCTCTATGGCTACACCTTC

D: TRBD2
V: TRBV4-2
J: TRBJ2-5
size: -
CDR3: CASSHSTSGEETQYF
DNA: TGTGCCAGCAGCCACTCGACTAGCGGGGAAGAGACCCAGTACTTC

D: -
V: TRBV6-4
J: TRBJ2-6
size: -
CDR3: CASSPGGLSGANVLTF
DNA: TGTGCCAGCAGTCCGGGGGGCCTCTCTGGGGCCAACGTCCTGACTTTC

D: -
V: TRBV5-4
J: TRBJ1-5
size: -
CDR3: CASSLISGPQHF
DNA: TGTGCCAGCAGCTTGATCTCAGGGCCCCAGCATTTT

D: -
V: TRBV10-3
J: TRBJ1-2
size: -
CDR3: CAISDGGFYGYTF
DNA: TGTGCCATCAGTGATGGAGGATTCTATGGCTACACCTTC

D: -
V: TRBV6-6
J: TRBJ1-3
size: -
CDR3: CASSYSNGGNTIYF
DNA: TGTGCCAGCAGTTACTCGAATGGGGGGAACACCATATATTTT

D: TRBD1
V: TRBV12-5
J: TRBJ2-7
size: -
CDR3: CASAFGDRAYHDEQYF
DNA: TGTGCTAGTGCCTTTGGGGACAGGGCCTACCACGACGAGCAGTACTTC

D: -
V: TRBV4-2
J: TRBJ1-4
size: -
CDR3: CASSQAERINEKLFF
DNA: TGTGCCAGCAGCCAAGCAGAAAGGATAAATGAAAAACTGTTTTTT

D: TRBD2
V: TRBV4-1
J: TRBJ2-1
size: -
CDR3: CASSQVLGTSGFRQFF
DNA: TGCGCCAGCAGCCAAGTTCTTGGGACTAGCGGGTTCCGGCAGTTCTTC

D: -
V: TRBV30
J: TRBJ1-2
size: -
CDR3: CAWSPTGGGYTF
DNA: TGTGCCTGGAGCCCCACGGGGGGTGGCTACACCTTC

D: -
V: TRBV9
J: TRBJ2-2
size: -
CDR3: CASSPSRRNTGELFF
DNA: TGTGCCAGCAGCCCGTCTAGGAGGAACACCGGGGAGCTGTTTTTT

D: -
V: TRBV10-3
J: TRBJ1-1
size: -
CDR3: CAIYPGGNTEAFF
DNA: TGTGCCATCTACCCGGGTGGGAACACTGAAGCTTTCTTT

D: TRBD2
V: TRBV27
J: TRBJ2-7
size: -
CDR3: CASSSTTSGTGEQYF
DNA: TGTGCCAGCAGTTCCACGACTAGCGGGACGGGCGAGCAGTACTTC

D: TRBD1
V: TRBV4-1
J: TRBJ2-1
size: -
CDR3: CASSLRGQGAAVEQFF
DNA: TGCGCCAGCAGCCTTCGGGGACAGGGGGCGGCGGTTGAGCAGTTCTTC

D: -
V: TRBV28
J: TRBJ1-5
size: -
CDR3: CASSSLQGRYSNQPQHF
DNA: TGTGCCAGCAGTTCCCTCCAGGGCAGATATAGCAATCAGCCCCAGCATTTT

D: -
V: TRBV14
J: TRBJ2-1
size: -
CDR3: CASSQSSTNYVDEQFF
DNA: TGTGCCAGCAGCCAAAGCTCAACTAATTACGTGGATGAGCAGTTCTTC

D: -
V: TRBV18
J: TRBJ2-3
size: -
CDR3: CASSPGELGDADTQYF
DNA: TGTGCCAGCTCACCTGGGGAGCTGGGTGATGCAGATACGCAGTATTTT

D: TRBD2
V: TRBV9
J: TRBJ2-1
size: -
CDR3: CASSHGTSGSAYNEQFF
DNA: TGTGCCAGCAGCCACGGGACTAGCGGGAGTGCGTACAATGAGCAGTTCTTC

D: -
V: TRBV28
J: TRBJ2-5
size: -
CDR3: CASKWWETQYF
DNA: TGTGCCAGCAAATGGTGGGAGACCCAGTACTTC

D: -
V: TRBV4-1
J: TRBJ2-3
size: -
CDR3: CASSQAGRTDTQYF
DNA: TGCGCCAGCAGCCAAGCTGGTAGAACAGATACGCAGTATTTT

D: -
V: TRBV6-1
J: TRBJ2-2
size: -
CDR3: CASSARLSENYKGELFF
DNA: TGTGCCAGCAGTGCCAGACTCTCGGAAAATTATAAGGGGGAGCTGTTTTTT

D: -
V: TRBV18
J: TRBJ1-1
size: -
CDR3: CASSLSGRGGTEAFF
DNA: TGTGCCAGCTCACTGTCGGGGAGGGGTGGCACTGAAGCTTTCTTT

D: -
V: TRBV7-2
J: TRBJ1-2
size: -
CDR3: CASSHTSYGYTF
DNA: TGTGCCAGCAGCCACACCTCATATGGCTACACCTTC

D: TRBD2
V: TRBV5-1
J: TRBJ2-1
size: -
CDR3: CASIPGLAGRTGYNEQFF
DNA: TGCGCCAGCATCCCGGGACTAGCGGGAAGAACAGGGTACAATGAGCAGTTCTTC

D: -
V: TRBV5-1
J: TRBJ2-2
size: once
CDR3: CASRRDSETTLGELFF
DNA: TGCGCCAGCAGGCGGGATAGCGAAACAACCCTCGGGGAGCTGTTTTTT

D: -
V: TRBV19
J: TRBJ2-3
size: -
CDR3: CASSSQGGFTDTQYF
DNA: TGTGCCAGTAGTTCCCAGGGGGGGTTCACAGATACGCAGTATTTT